Included here is one T cell receptor beta chain sequence, with context. This receptor's antigen is unknown. Nothing much larger sits one base from this clone, and base qualities are not available. Between the V and J ends, shortened by 3 bases and 6 bases respectively, the junction contains 15 bases. The germline V gene specifies SGHRS as CDR1 and YFSETQ as CDR2. From the cysteine up to the phenylalanine, the CDR3 has a length of 14 residues. Kept here is only the CDR3 DNA, which spans 42 bases and is read in frame from base 1. The donors were healthy, HIV-negative adults with no recently reported acute infections or vaccinations. Only Caucasian adults living in Nashville, Tennessee, USA were represented among the donors. CD4+ T cells were enriched through magnetic negative selection, after which naive cells were positively selected on CD45RA and the remaining negative fraction served as the memory subset. Blood was collected by leukapheresis, and PBMCs were isolated by Ficoll-Histopaque density gradient centrifugation and then cryopreserved in liquid nitrogen vapor phase. Analytical flow cytometry was used to check the purity and quantity of every magnetically sorted T cell population. From each sorted fraction, genomic DNA was isolated and quantified by UV absorbance on a Nanodrop 2000c.

The data derive from a study of shared clonotypes between healthy human individuals (dated by TCRdb to the early 2020s). At the level of the whole study: Three men and a couple of women, aged 18 to 49 years, made up the cohort. For each donor, CD4 naive and CD4 memory were each run on three plates, CD8 naive on two plates, and CD8 memory on one plate. To estimate repertoire size and how much clonotypes are shared between individuals, the study performed deep sequencing of blood TCR repertoires from about five healthy adults. To increase sequencing depth and limit assay-specific biases, TCR repertoire library preparation and sequencing were carried out by different laboratories using diverse techniques. Each donor's leukapheresis produced roughly between roughly 0.85 and 10 billion PBMCs.

Beyond this particular receptor, the publication reports: Sharing across a few donors was observed for about 5% of naive CD4, around 3.5% of naive CD8, 2% to 2.5% of memory CD4, and roughly 0.43% of memory CD8 clonotypes. The genetic and exposure-history diversity represented was limited by the small number of donors. Even with the large sequencing depth, rarefaction of the sorted-subset datasets indicated that sequencing was incomplete. Compared with non-shared clonotypes, clonotypes shared by all four sorted-subset donors had higher generation probabilities. Naive subsets generally had larger estimated clonotype richness than memory subsets did. Pairwise subsampling led to the expectation that sequencing depth would affect the degree of clonotype sharing among donors. Sampling was restricted to blood, and TCR repertoires in tissues likely differ from the TCR repertoires found in blood.

TCR CDR3 regions were amplified from genomic DNA by multiplex PCR using the deep immunoSEQ assay. Genomic DNA extracted from each cell subset was distributed evenly over all wells of several immunoSEQ 96-well plates, and each plate served as one replicate. For sorted subsets, each replicate PCR was loaded with about 0.2 ug genomic DNA, equivalent to 30,000 or so T cell genomes. The purified libraries were quantified using a Qubit 3.0 fluorometer, sized with a Bioanalyzer 2100, and then quantified again using the KAPA Library Quantification kit. A separate single-read 150-cycle Illumina NextSeq 550 flow cell was used to sequence each immunoSEQ 96-well plate. The original pipeline was this. Because the immunoSEQ output included only junctional sequences and no quality scores, the filtering could not be the same as the filtering used for full-length reads. To assign V/J genes and CDR3, sequences were annotated against IMGT germline references using PyIR, a Python wrapper for IgBLAST v1.9. Reads were removed for weak V/J assignments (E-value above 1e-6), missing CDR3, stop codons, out-of-frame junctions, or ambiguous translated residues. V3J clonotypes were defined as sequences sharing the same inferred V gene, J gene, and CDR3 amino acid sequence. Percentage overlap between repertoires was calculated by dividing the number of shared unique clonotypes by the size of the smaller repertoire. Three approaches were used to assess repertoire richness: RTK rarefaction, the Chao1 estimator, and Recon v2.1 estimates of unobserved clonotypes. OLGA was used to compute generation probabilities for all TCRbeta clonotypes that the gDNA method yielded from a handful of donors. TCRdb carries this immuneACCESS record with in-frame sequences only. Its versions omit some clonotypes, under half of them owing to an unresolved V gene in the studies checked, with the rest unexplained. V and J calls and clone size are as listed in that table; D and trimming were resolved from the DNA. The sample table contains fewer than 2.5 million clones; only one count was recorded for 80% to 95% of them. 0.36% of the sample goes to the ten largest clones.

The sample consisted of naive CD4+ T cells from PBMCs. The cell subset or site label, as the study defines it: CD45RA+ positively selected. Here the chain combines TRBV5-1 and TRBJ1-1; the D gene lacks a confident call. The receptor was isolated from a man younger than 30 in good health. Some clones in this sample may be carry-over from other donors' samples. The CDR3 in this case is CASSSTALGSEAFF. The nucleotide sequence is given as TGCGCCAGCAGCTCCACAGCGTTGGGCTCTGAAGCTTTCTTT.